The clone carrying this T cell receptor beta chain was counted only a few times. Using a J-beta primer mix together with a sample-barcoded 5' primer, a second PCR was run for roughly 7 to 11 cycles. From the 5' RACE reads, TCRdb called clonotypes with MiXCR, one entry per CDR3 protein. The table lists 550,000 to 750,000 distinct CDR3 sequences, around 21% of them singletons. Caucasian, healthy and from Russia, the donors were aged between about 6 and 90. The data are from a study of blood T cells in healthy people across ages. Sequencing was carried out using blood. This TCR was recovered from a man in his 70s in good health.

The CDR3 nucleotides read TGTGCCAGCAGTTTTGCAGACAGTGGCTACACCTTC. It encodes CASSFADSGYTF. The chain couples TRBV12-3 or TRBV12-4 to TRBJ1-2; tentatively, D is TRBD1 (5 bases). CDR3 length: 12 amino acids. V gave up 3 bases and J gave up 7 bases, with 9 bases separating them.